The clone carrying this TCR beta chain was recorded a few times. The data originate from a study of regulatory T cells in long-lasting Graves disease. Regarding time point: persistent/refractory GD, antithyroid drugs over 5 years with positive TRAb. RNA from PBMCs was the source of the TCR library. American Thyroid Association guidelines served as the basis for diagnosing Graves' disease. Assembly of TCR beta libraries relied on iRepertoire HTBI primers together with Arm-PCR of CDR3 regions. TCRdb independently ran MiXCR on the multiplex PCR reads; one entry per CDR3 protein. The sample has 700,000 or so distinct CDR3 sequences; about 32% are singletons. The CDR3 runs to 13 residues. Germline CDR1 is SGHAT and CDR2 is FQNNGV. V was pared by 5 bases and J by 7 bases, with 15 bases between.

V and J are TRBV11-2 and TRBJ2-7; D could derive from TRBD1 or TRBD2 (5 bases each). The sample was peripheral blood mononuclear cells (PBMCs), taken when the disease was refractory, from a patient treated with antithyroid drugs. The receptor's source is a female donor with Graves disease. This chain's CDR3 is CASSPGPSAEQYF. The CDR3 DNA follows: TGTGCCAGCAGCCCGGGACCCTCGGCGGAGCAGTACTTC.